The 26 T cell receptor beta chains below were found in one sample sequenced in a study of beta chain features in type 1 diabetes. Of the isolated RNA, all was reverse transcribed, and so the sequenced material was expressed TCRB transcripts. Measured with immunoSEQ multiplex PCR; TCRdb has only the in-frame clones, and not every one. The sample has about 900,000 clones, roughly 15% seen once. Sequencing was carried out using naive CD4+ T cells from blood. The source is a woman younger than 35 in good health.

This sequence joins TRBV29-1 and TRBJ2-5; 8 bases map to TRBD1. The CDR3 totals 15 residues. V was clipped by 5 bases and J by 3 bases; unmatched bases: 11. CDR1 is SQVTM, CDR2 ANQGSEA, per germline. This chain's CDR3 is CSVTAEDRGKETQYF. Written as DNA, the CDR3 is TGCAGCGTTACCGCCGAAGACAGGGGTAAAGAGACCCAGTACTTC.

This clone was observed a few times. The gene calls are TRBV6-5 and TRBJ1-4, with TRBD1 as a possible D gene (5 bases). CDR3 size: 14 residues. Trimming shortened V by 6 bases and J by 8 bases, and 16 bases separated the two germline ends. Germline CDR1 reads MNHEY; CDR2 reads SVGAGI. The CDR3 nucleotides are TGTGCCAGCAGCCCCACCGGGACTGGGGAAAAACTGTTTTTT. Translation gives CASSPTGTGEKLFF.

This sequence joins TRBV28 and TRBJ2-7; 7 positions match TRBD1. This CDR3 comprises 16 residues. J lost 4 bases, V lost 6 bases, and 15 bases had no gene match. Germline CDR1 is MDHEN and CDR2 is SYDVKM. CDR3 DNA: TGTGCCAGCAGAAGAGACAGGGTCATCCGAGAGTACGAGCAGTACTTC. This encodes CASRRDRVIREYEQYF.

The sample holds a few counts of this clone. V is TRBV7-3 and J is TRBJ1-1; D uncertain. V was pared by 2 bases and J by 0 bases, with 10 bases between. Looked up from germline, CDR1 is SGHTA and CDR2 is FQGTGA. The CDR3 consists of 15 residues. CDR3 loop: CASSLALGVNTEAFF. The CDR3 DNA sequence: TGTGCCAGCAGCTTAGCGCTCGGGGTGAACACTGAAGCTTTCTTT.

V and J are TRBV27 and TRBJ2-7; a possible D gene is TRBD2 (5 bases). V was cut by 1 base and J by 9 bases, with 19 bases left in between. Germline V gene data show CDR1 as MNHEY and CDR2 as SMNVEV (reference sequence). This CDR3 contains 15 residues. The CDR3 sequence is CASSLWLAPGTTQYF. In nucleotides, the CDR3 is TGTGCCAGCAGTTTATGGTTAGCGCCTGGTACGACGCAGTACTTC.

This chain joins TRBV6-5 and TRBJ2-1, with 8 bases aligning to TRBD2. The V segment lost 7 bases and the J segment 9 bases; nucleotides outside the gene matches: 8. This CDR3 is 13 amino acids long. Per germline, CDR1 MNHEY and CDR2 SVGAGI. CDR3 DNA sequence: TGTGCCAGCAACAAGATAGCGGGAAGTGAGCAGTTCTTC. Translating it yields CASNKIAGSEQFF.

This clone was detected a few times. The junction shows a germline mismatch at one end, possibly a read error. The chain recombines TRBV7-9 with TRBJ1-1, with D tentatively TRBD1 (5 bases). The CDR3 has 15 residues. Per germline, CDR1 SEHNR and CDR2 FQNEAQ (reference sequence). The CDR3 is CASSLALRGNAEAFF. The DNA of the CDR3 is TGTGCCAGCAGCTTAGCTCTTCGGGGGAACGCTGAAGCTTTCTTT.

This chain uses TRBV9 with TRBJ2-1; D uncertain. The germline V gene has CDR1 SGDLS and CDR2 YYNGEE. The CDR3 consists of 15 residues. Deletions cut 0 bases from V and 4 bases from J, with 11 bases between. The CDR3 region has the DNA TGTGCCAGCAGCGTAGGAGGATTAGAGTACAATGAGCAGTTCTTC. It encodes CASSVGGLEYNEQFF.

This clone has only a few counts. This chain uses TRBV28 with TRBJ1-2; 8 nucleotides line up with TRBD1. J gave up 4 bases and V 3 bases, and 4 bases lay outside the gene matches. Germline V lookup: CDR1 MDHEN, CDR2 SYDVKM. This CDR3 region has 14 residues. The DNA of the CDR3 is TGTGCCAGCAGTTTCGGGACAGGAGGCTATGGCTACACCTTC. The encoded protein is CASSFGTGGYGYTF.

This chain uses TRBV19 with TRBJ2-1, with TRBD2 identical over 7 bases. CDR1 LNHDA and CDR2 SQIVND come from the germline V gene (reference sequence). The V segment lost 5 bases and the J segment 7 bases; nucleotides outside the gene matches: 5. The CDR3 extends over 13 amino acids. DNA of the CDR3: TGTGCCAGTAGTCGGGACTACATGAATGAGCAGTTCTTC. Its translation: CASSRDYMNEQFF. Full variable domain (outside the CDR3, taken from reference TRBV19 and TRBJ2-1): DGGITQSPKYLFRKEGQNVTLSCEQNLNHDAMYWYRQDPGQGLRLIYYSQIVNDFQKGDIAEGYSVSREKKESFPLTVTSAQKNPTAFYLCASSRDYMNEQFFGPGTRLTVL.

J is TRBJ2-1 and V is TRBV5-1; D perhaps matches TRBD2 (5 bases). V dropped 0 bases and J dropped 9 bases, with 7 bases sitting between them. The V gene's germline CDR1 is SGHRS and CDR2 YFSETQ. This CDR3 is 12 amino acids long. This chain's CDR3 is CASSLVLGEQFF. For the CDR3, the DNA is TGCGCCAGCAGCTTGGTACTAGGTGAGCAGTTCTTC.

This chain connects TRBV2 to TRBJ2-2; D is perhaps TRBD1 (6 bases). V was pared by 5 bases and J by 3 bases, with 13 bases between. The CDR3 runs 15 residues. The V gene's germline CDR1 is SNHLY and CDR2 FYNNEI. In DNA form, the CDR3 reads TGTGCCAGCAGTCCCTACACAGGGTACACCGGGGAGCTGTTTTTT. This translates into CASSPYTGYTGELFF.

The chain employs TRBV11-2 and TRBJ2-5; 14 bases are shared with TRBD2. The CDR3 is made up of 16 amino acids. The trim removed 5 bases at V and 7 bases at J, leaving 9 bases unmatched. Germline V lookup: CDR1 SGHAT, CDR2 FQNNGV. For the CDR3, the DNA is TGTGCCAGCAGCAGATCCGGGACTAGCGGGAGATGGACCCAGTACTTC. It encodes CASSRSGTSGRWTQYF.

The rearrangement uses TRBV29-1 and TRBJ2-7, with D possibly being TRBD1 (6 bases). This CDR3 contains 14 residues. V gave up 5 bases and J gave up 2 bases, with 16 bases separating them. Germline loops: CDR1 SQVTM, CDR2 ANQGSEA. The CDR3: CSVTPTGRTYEQYF. The DNA of the CDR3 is TGCAGCGTTACTCCGACAGGTCGGACCTACGAGCAGTACTTC.

This clone was seen a few times. The chain uses TRBV28 and TRBJ2-2; D not certain. From germline, CDR1 is MDHEN and CDR2 SYDVKM. The CDR3 loop spans 13 amino acids. Trimming removed 5 bases at V and 5 bases at J, with 9 bases between. The CDR3 region has the DNA TGTGCCAGCAGTGAATCCCCGACCGGGGAGCTGTTTTTT. It translates to CASSESPTGELFF.

About this clone: An end of the junction does not agree with germline; a read error may underlie this. The V and J genes are TRBV7-9 and TRBJ2-5, with 7 bases identical to TRBD2. CDR3 length equals 13 residues. Germline CDR1 reads SEHNR; CDR2 reads FQNEAQ (reference sequence). Here the CDR3 reads CASSLGDYETQYF. The DNA for the CDR3 is TGTGCCAGCAGTTTAGGGGACTACGAGACCCAGTACTTC.

The table lists this clone with a few counts. The rearrangement joins TRBV5-1 to TRBJ2-1; D not certain. This CDR3 has 15 residues. Trimming pared 1 base from V and 1 base from J, leaving 9 bases between. Looked up from germline, CDR1 is SGHRS and CDR2 is YFSETQ. The CDR3 sequence is CASSLRSGSYNEQFF. CDR3 bases: TGCGCCAGCAGCTTGCGGTCAGGATCCTACAATGAGCAGTTCTTC.

The genes are TRBV19 and TRBJ2-3; D uncertain. Germline assignment: CDR1 LNHDA and CDR2 SQIVND (reference sequence). The length of the CDR3 is 14 residues. The V end was cut by 5 bases, the J end by 2 bases, with 11 bases between. The CDR3 coding sequence is TGTGCCAGTAGTCGGAAGGAGTTCACAGATACGCAGTATTTT. Protein sequence: CASSRKEFTDTQYF.

The CDR3 bases are TGTGCCAGCAGTTTAGCGGGAGGGCCGGCAGATACGCAGTATTTT. Translated, it gives CASSLAGGPADTQYF. The V call is TRBV2, the J call TRBJ2-3; 11 bases fit TRBD2. J was trimmed by 4 bases and V by 5 bases; bases with no gene match: 5. Germline lookup yields CDR1 SNHLY and CDR2 FYNNEI. The CDR3 is made up of 15 amino acids.

The sample holds a few counts of this clone. V gene TRBV7-3 combines with J gene TRBJ2-3, with 7 bases matching TRBD2. CDR3 length: 15 amino acids. Germline CDR1 and CDR2: SGHTA and FQGTGA. V shed 5 bases and J 0 bases; nucleotides not matched to a gene: 5. DNA of the CDR3: TGTGCCAGCAGCCCGAAGACTAGCAGCACAGATACGCAGTATTTT. Translated, it gives CASSPKTSSTDTQYF.

The chain links TRBV15 to TRBJ1-3; D might be TRBD1 (6 bases). This CDR3 is 16 amino acids long. Trimming left V 0 bases short and J 4 bases short, with 13 bases between. Germline-derived CDR1 and CDR2 are LNHNV and YYDKDF (reference sequence). The CDR3 loop reads CATSRDPRTEGNTIYF. The DNA for the CDR3 is TGTGCCACCAGCAGAGATCCGAGGACAGAAGGAAACACCATATATTTT.

There are a few counts of this clone. This rearrangement joins TRBV28 to TRBJ2-3; 8 bases are a match to TRBD1. The V and J ends lost 8 bases and 6 bases, in that order; junction bases with no gene match: 10. CDR3 length equals 14 residues. Germline loops: CDR1 MDHEN, CDR2 SYDVKM. The CDR3 protein is CASRSTGAADTQYF. CDR3 nucleotides: TGTGCCAGCCGCTCGACAGGGGCTGCGGATACGCAGTATTTT.

This clone was recorded a few times. V and J are TRBV28 and TRBJ1-1, with 8 bases fitting TRBD1. Germline CDR1 reads MDHEN; CDR2 reads SYDVKM. The length of the CDR3 is 15 residues. The J segment lost 1 base and the V segment lost 4 bases, leaving 5 bases of the junction unmatched. The CDR3 sequence is CASSSTGVGNTEAFF. CDR3 in DNA: TGTGCCAGCAGTTCGACAGGGGTGGGGAACACTGAAGCTTTCTTT. Variable domain in full (rest from reference TRBV28 and TRBJ1-1): DVKVTQSSRYLVKRTGEKVFLECVQDMDHENMFWYRQDPGLGLRLIYFSYDVKMKEKGDIPEGYSVSREKKERFSLILESASTNQTSMYLCASSSTGVGNTEAFFGQGTRLTVV.

CDR3 in DNA: TGTGCCAGTCTCGGACTAGCGCTAGACGGCTCTGGGGCCAACGTCCTGACTTTC. This codes for CASLGLALDGSGANVLTF. The rearrangement links TRBV27 to TRBJ2-6; 9 bases fit TRBD2. The CDR3 contains 18 residues. The germline V gene has CDR1 MNHEY and CDR2 SMNVEV (reference sequence). The V and J ends lost 9 bases and 0 bases, in that order; junction bases with no gene match: 12.

CDR3 amino acids: CASSQEVVAEAFF. CDR3 DNA sequence: TGCGCCAGCAGCCAAGAAGTGGTGGCTGAAGCTTTCTTT. The rearrangement uses TRBV4-3 and TRBJ1-1; no clear D gene. Trimming left V 0 bases short and J 6 bases short, with 8 bases between. There are 13 residues in the CDR3. Germline V gene data show CDR1 as LGHNA and CDR2 as YSLEER.

The chain joins TRBV2 to TRBJ1-5, with D uncertain. The CDR3 runs 15 residues. Germline-derived CDR1 and CDR2 are SNHLY and FYNNEI. The V and J ends lost 1 base and 7 bases respectively, with 14 bases between them. CDR3 amino acids: CASSEGQVAWQPQHF. As DNA, the CDR3 is TGTGCCAGCAGTGAAGGGCAGGTCGCATGGCAGCCCCAGCATTTT.